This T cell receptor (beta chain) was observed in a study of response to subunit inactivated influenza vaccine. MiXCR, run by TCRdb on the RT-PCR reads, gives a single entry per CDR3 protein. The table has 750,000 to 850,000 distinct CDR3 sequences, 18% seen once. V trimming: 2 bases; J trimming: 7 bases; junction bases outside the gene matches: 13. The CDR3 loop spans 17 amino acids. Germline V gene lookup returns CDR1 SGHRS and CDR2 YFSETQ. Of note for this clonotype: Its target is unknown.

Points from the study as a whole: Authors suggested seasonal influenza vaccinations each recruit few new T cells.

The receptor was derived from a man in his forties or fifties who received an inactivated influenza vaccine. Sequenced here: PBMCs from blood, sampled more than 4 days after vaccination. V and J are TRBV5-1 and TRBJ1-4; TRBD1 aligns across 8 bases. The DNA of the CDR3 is TGCGCCAGCAGCTTTGGAAGGGACAGGTATATTGGTGAAAAACTGTTTTTT. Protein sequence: CASSFGRDRYIGEKLFF. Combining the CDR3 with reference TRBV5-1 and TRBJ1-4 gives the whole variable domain KAGVTQTPRYLIKTRGQQVTLSCSPISGHRSVSWYQQTPGQGLQFLFEYFSETQRNKGNFPGRFSGRQFSNSRSEMNVSTLELGDSALYLCASSFGRDRYIGEKLFFGSGTQLSVL.